This T cell receptor beta chain emerged from a study of cytomegalovirus exposure and HLA in healthy donors (dated by TCRdb to about 2017). General notes on the study: According to an earlier analysis of a few hundred of the donors, 150 million to 200 million T cells yielded some 110 million unique TCR beta sequences and 276 Gb of sequence data. Several DR-DQ haplotypes were handled as single units for association and clustering because linkage in the cohort was strong. The study was designed to test whether signatures of past pathogen exposure could be identified by cataloging public T cell receptors. A later analysis re-examined previously published TCR beta repertoires from 500 to 700 donors and added high-resolution HLA genotyping to investigate patterns of TCR occurrence. An early release that covered about 600 HLA-typed donors contained 250 to 350 gigabases of sequencing data and about 93 million unique TCR sequences. Every discovery cohort repertoire had been produced on one sequencing platform. To predict cytomegalovirus infection status, the study combined high-throughput TCR immunosequencing, statistical association of individual TCRs with disease status, and machine learning. Both class I and class II loci were covered by HLA typing, at four-digit resolution. On average, around 240,000 unique TCR beta nucleotide sequences were sequenced per donor among about 400 genotyped donors of the cohort, with roughly 19% of those sequences being non-productive. An earlier analysis of roughly 580 of the donors used high-throughput TCR beta sequencing to judge whether each TCR beta V gene segment behaved as functional or pseudogenic. Of the approximately 400 genotyped donors, 65% to 90% fell in the genetic ancestry cluster associated with self-reported Caucasian donors. In a later genetic analysis, genome-wide SNP genotypes for about 55% of the roughly 700 donors were used, and that subset was treated as a discovery cohort. The number of donors typed differed by locus, with 629-630 for A, B, C, DRB1 and DQB1, roughly 520 for DQA1, 600 to 610 for DPA1, and around 430 for DPB1. Alongside the repertoire data, information on donor age, sex, ethnicity and CMV serostatus was compiled. Rather than drawing on any new phenotypic data, the later analysis identified candidate immune exposures from TCR beta sequences and the way those sequences occurred across donors. The study profiled the T cell repertoires of 500 to 800 subjects by immunosequencing and related them to cytomegalovirus serostatus. In addition to the first cohort of approximately 650 subjects, a separate validation cohort of under 150 different subjects was used.

With respect to this clone: What antigen it recognizes has not been identified. Base qualities are not recorded, but no much larger clone differs from it by a single base.

Libraries came from the immunoSEQ multiplex PCR assay. For the multiplex PCR, a mixture combining 60 forward primers for TCR Vbeta segments and 13 reverse primers for TCR Jbeta segments was used. The CDR3 region of rearranged TCR beta genes was amplified from genomic DNA by a multiplex PCR assay. On the Illumina HiSeq System, the amplified TCR beta libraries were sequenced as 87-base-pair reads. In the paper's pipeline: In a later analysis, 80 million or so unique TCR beta chains were counted across the 666 repertoires, and approximately 11 million of these chains were shared by at least two donors. Raw reads were error-corrected and collapsed into unique sequences with a nearest-neighbor algorithm that merged closely related sequences to remove PCR and sequencing errors. To assign V, D and J gene segments, CDR3 sequences were aligned to IMGT reference sequences. For a sequence to be retained, a match of at least six nucleotides was required to both a V gene segment and a J gene segment. Rearrangements were classified as productive when the CDR3 lacked stop codons and remained in frame with V and J, and all other rearrangements were classified as non-productive. CDR3 was defined according to IMGT convention as the region running from the second conserved V-encoded cysteine to the conserved J-encoded phenylalanine. In an earlier analysis of around 640 of the donors, sequences lacking an unambiguous match to a single V gene segment were excluded. In an earlier analysis of several hundred of the donors, V segments were called functional above 56.7% productive rearrangements and were called segregating when the between-donor standard deviation exceeded 5%. A statistical classification framework was developed to diagnose cytomegalovirus status using the catalog of TCR beta chain sequences. In a later analysis, TCR nucleotide sequences were compared against IMGT/GENE-DB human TR gene sequences so that V and J genes could be assigned. Using the TCRdist pipeline, a later analysis assigned CDR3 sequences along with most-parsimonious VDJ recombination scenarios. In a later analysis, each TCR beta chain was defined by its CDR3 amino acid sequence together with its V-gene family, and reads without a unique V-gene family were excluded. To address suspected cross-contamination and a sequencing artifact, a later analysis removed roughly 640 highly shared, low-generation-probability nucleotide sequences. In a later analysis, a clonal expansion index for each public chain was calculated from normalized within-repertoire ranks of inferred template counts. In a later analysis, generation probabilities were computed with a VDJ recombination model fitted to out-of-frame rearrangements, and the resulting probabilities were checked against IGoR. A later analysis scored TCR-TCR, TCR-HLA and TCR-CMV co-occurrence with hypergeometric tests, applying a repertoire-size bias correction to TCR pairs. To estimate false discovery rates, a later analysis permuted the HLA or CMV assignments 20 times. A later analysis grouped co-occurring TCRs with DBSCAN, adding TCRdist sequence similarity when clustering within HLA-allele-positive subsets. Repertoires with fewer than 30,000 or more than 120,000 public chains, plus five repertoires with anomalous nucleotide sharing, were excluded from co-occurrence clustering. In TCRdb, the immuneACCESS table is reduced to in-frame sequences with V and J assigned. These tables do not hold every clone; where another copy was compared, an unresolved V gene accounts for under half, and the others remain unexplained. D and trimming were read from the DNA, whereas the V and J calls and clone size are those reported in that table. For this sample the table gives about 130,000 clones, of which 70% to 85% were detected only once. The ten largest clones add up to around 1.7% of the sample.

Including the terminal cysteine and phenylalanine, the CDR3 comprises 14 residues. This entry keeps only the CDR3 DNA: 42 bases, framed from base 1. V loses 2 bases, J loses 7 bases, and the germline ends lie 12 bases apart. The germline V gene gives CDR1 as SGHDT and CDR2 as YYEEEE. The cohort was made up of roughly 670 healthy bone marrow donors. At the time of sampling, every cohort member was nominally healthy, though immune exposures that went unrecorded were likely present. The donor tested CMV seronegative, placing the donor among the 350 to 400 seronegative members of the cohort. A peripheral blood sample was collected from each donor, and TCR beta sequencing was performed on peripheral blood mononuclear cells. The Qiagen DNeasy Blood Extraction Kit was used to extract genomic DNA from the blood cell samples. Findings and caveats that apply to the study as a whole: In a later analysis, 16,951 TCR beta sequences were associated with specific HLA alleles at a false discovery rate of 0.05. An association between a missense DCLRE1C variant and V-gene and J-gene trimming of TCR beta chains was found in a later genetic analysis and replicated in an independent cohort. Several of the top co-occurrence clusters appeared to be linked to parvovirus B19, influenza, CMV and Epstein-Barr virus, according to a later analysis. Across donors, most TCR sequences were observed very rarely, whereas some public TCRs were present in many individuals. A few of the identified cytomegalovirus-associated TCR beta chains were confirmed in vitro to be specific for cytomegalovirus antigens. Only TCR beta chains were sequenced in this cohort, and the absence of alpha or paired-chain data limited detectable features. A cluster of highly shared sequence variants was judged likely to represent a technical artifact of the sequencing pipeline. Because the 87-base-pair reads could not distinguish some IMGT-functional V segments, including TRBV6-2 and TRBV6-3, those segments were excluded. Because HLA typing was unavailable for some donors at each locus, only the typed subset was used in association tests. In a later genetic analysis, fewer N-insertions in productive TCRs were reported among donors in an Asian-associated ancestry cluster than the 666-donor mean. An earlier analysis of some 560 of the donors showed that most TCR beta V segments appeared in productive rearrangements either about 87% or about 30% of the time, which broadly matched IMGT annotations. The classifier was reported to diagnose cytomegalovirus status with high specificity and sensitivity in both the original and validation cohorts. The only immune exposure information available for the cohort was CMV serostatus. The study listed approximately 150 TCR beta chains as associated with cytomegalovirus. Presence/absence analyses assumed roughly uniform sequencing depth across donors, an assumption that may not hold. In a later analysis, HLA-associated TCR beta chains showed more clonal expansion and lower generation probabilities than non-associated chains that were equally common. Correlated functional status among segregating V segments might be attributable to linkage disequilibrium, but an unknown experimental factor could not be ruled out. About 17 rarely observed V segments, including chromosome 9 orphons, were excluded from the earlier analysis of about 600 of the donors because counts were too low. It was suggested by the authors that the approach could potentially be generalized to other disease states and immunological phenotypes. A further reported finding was that TCR beta sequences accurately predicted the HLA-A and HLA-B alleles for most subjects in the first cohort. According to a later analysis, most CMV-associated TCR beta chains appeared to be HLA-restricted, and the HLA associations seemed to be driven largely by CMV exposure. When HLA alleles, especially DR and DQ, strongly co-occurred, TCR associations were difficult to assign to individual alleles. A later analysis found that TCR association rates varied across HLA loci, with DRB1 alleles showing the most associated TCRs and HLA-C alleles the fewest.

The receptor was isolated from a boy under 18 in good health and CMV-seronegative. Sample: PBMCs. The chain joins TRBV5-6 to TRBJ1-4; the D segment cannot be called with confidence. The CDR3 is CASSFRREVEKLFF. The sequence in DNA is TGTGCCAGCAGCTTCCGGAGGGAGGTTGAAAAACTGTTTTTT. The variable domain in full, with residues beyond the CDR3 obtained from the reference TRBV5-6 and TRBJ1-4 genes, is DAGVTQSPTHLIKTRGQQVTLRCSPKSGHDTVSWYQQALGQGPQFIFQYYEEEERQRGNFPDRFSGHQFPNYSSELNVNALLLGDSALYLCASSFRREVEKLFFGSGTQLSVL.